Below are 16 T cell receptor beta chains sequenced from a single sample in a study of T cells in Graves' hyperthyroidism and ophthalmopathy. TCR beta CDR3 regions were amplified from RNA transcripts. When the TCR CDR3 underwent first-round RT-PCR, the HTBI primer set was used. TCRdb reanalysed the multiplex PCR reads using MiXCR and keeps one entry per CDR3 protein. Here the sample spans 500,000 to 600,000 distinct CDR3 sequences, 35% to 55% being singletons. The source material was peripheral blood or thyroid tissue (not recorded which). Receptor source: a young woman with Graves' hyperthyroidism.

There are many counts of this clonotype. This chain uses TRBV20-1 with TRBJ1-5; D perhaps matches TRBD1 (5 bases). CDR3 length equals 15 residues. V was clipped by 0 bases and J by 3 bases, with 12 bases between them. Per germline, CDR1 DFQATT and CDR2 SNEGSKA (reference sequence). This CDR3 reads CSARDPGLDNQPQHF. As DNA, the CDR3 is TGCAGTGCTAGAGATCCGGGGCTCGACAATCAGCCCCAGCATTTT.

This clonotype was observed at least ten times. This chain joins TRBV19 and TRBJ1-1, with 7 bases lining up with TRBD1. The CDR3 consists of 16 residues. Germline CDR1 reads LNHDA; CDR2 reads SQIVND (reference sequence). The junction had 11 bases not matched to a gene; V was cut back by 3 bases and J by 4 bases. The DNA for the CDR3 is TGTGCCAGTAGTATCCTCACAGGGGAAACTAGCACTGAAGCTTTCTTT. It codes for CASSILTGETSTEAFF. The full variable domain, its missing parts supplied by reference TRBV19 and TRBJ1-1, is DGGITQSPKYLFRKEGQNVTLSCEQNLNHDAMYWYRQDPGQGLRLIYYSQIVNDFQKGDIAEGYSVSREKKESFPLTVTSAQKNPTAFYLCASSILTGETSTEAFFGQGTRLTVV.

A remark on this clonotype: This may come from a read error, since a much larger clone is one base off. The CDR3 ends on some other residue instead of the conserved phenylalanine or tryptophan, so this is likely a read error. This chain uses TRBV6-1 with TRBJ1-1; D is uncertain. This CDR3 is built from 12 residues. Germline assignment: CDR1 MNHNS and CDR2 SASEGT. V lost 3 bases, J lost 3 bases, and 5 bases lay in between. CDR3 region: CASSDLDTEAFL. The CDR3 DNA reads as TGTGCCAGCAGTGATCTGGACACTGAAGCTTTCCTT.

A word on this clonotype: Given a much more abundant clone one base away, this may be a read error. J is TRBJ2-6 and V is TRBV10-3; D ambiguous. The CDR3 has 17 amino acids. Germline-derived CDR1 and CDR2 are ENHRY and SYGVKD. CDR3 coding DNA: TGTGCCACCAGTGATGAAGGAGCCAACTCTGGGGCCAACGTCCTGACTTTC. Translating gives CATSDEGANSGANVLTF.

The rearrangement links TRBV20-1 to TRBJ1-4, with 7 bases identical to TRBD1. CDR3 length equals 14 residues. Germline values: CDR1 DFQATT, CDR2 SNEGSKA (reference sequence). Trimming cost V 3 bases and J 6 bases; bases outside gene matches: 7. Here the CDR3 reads CSASLGQGDEKLFF. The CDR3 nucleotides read TGCAGTGCTAGCTTGGGGCAGGGGGATGAAAAACTGTTTTTT.

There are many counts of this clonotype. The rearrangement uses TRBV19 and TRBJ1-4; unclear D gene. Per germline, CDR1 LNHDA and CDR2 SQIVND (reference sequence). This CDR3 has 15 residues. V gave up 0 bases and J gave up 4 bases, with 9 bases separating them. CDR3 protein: CASSIDLQLNEKLFF. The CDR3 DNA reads TGTGCCAGTAGTATAGATCTACAGCTTAATGAAAAACTGTTTTTT.

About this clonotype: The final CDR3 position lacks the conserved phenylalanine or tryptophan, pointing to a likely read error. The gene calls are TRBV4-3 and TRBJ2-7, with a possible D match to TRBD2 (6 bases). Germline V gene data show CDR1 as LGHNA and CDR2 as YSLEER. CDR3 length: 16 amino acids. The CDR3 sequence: CANSQRYVVGEDEQYL. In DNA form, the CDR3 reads TGCGCCAACAGCCAAAGATATGTGGTGGGGGAGGACGAGCAGTACCTC.

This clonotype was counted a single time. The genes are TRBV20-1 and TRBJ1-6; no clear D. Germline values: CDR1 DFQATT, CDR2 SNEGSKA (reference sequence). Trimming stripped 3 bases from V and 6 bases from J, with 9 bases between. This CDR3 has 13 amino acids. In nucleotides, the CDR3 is TGCAGTGCTAGGGCTAGCGGTAATTCACCCCTCCACTTT. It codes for CSARASGNSPLHF.

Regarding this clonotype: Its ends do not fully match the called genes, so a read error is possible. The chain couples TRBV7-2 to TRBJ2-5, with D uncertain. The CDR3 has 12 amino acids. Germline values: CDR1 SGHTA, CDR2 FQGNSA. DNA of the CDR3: TGTGCCAGCAACTTAGGCGCAGATACGCAGTACTTC. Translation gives CASNLGADTQYF.

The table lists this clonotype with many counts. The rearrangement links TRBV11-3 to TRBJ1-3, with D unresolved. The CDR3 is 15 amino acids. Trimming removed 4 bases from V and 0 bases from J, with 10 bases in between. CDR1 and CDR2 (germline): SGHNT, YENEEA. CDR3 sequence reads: CASSSRAFSGNTIYF. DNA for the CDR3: TGTGCCAGCAGCTCTCGGGCTTTCTCTGGAAACACCATATATTTT.

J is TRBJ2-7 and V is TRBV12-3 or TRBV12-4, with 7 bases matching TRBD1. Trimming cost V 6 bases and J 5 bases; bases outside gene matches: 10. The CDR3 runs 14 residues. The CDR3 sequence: CASSPRTGADEQYF. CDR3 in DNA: TGTGCCAGCAGCCCCCGGACAGGCGCGGACGAGCAGTACTTC.

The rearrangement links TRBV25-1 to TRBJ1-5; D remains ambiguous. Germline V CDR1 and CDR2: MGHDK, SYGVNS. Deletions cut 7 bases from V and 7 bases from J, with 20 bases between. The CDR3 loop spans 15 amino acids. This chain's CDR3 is CASNLNNSPGQPQHF. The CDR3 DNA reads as TGTGCCAGCAATTTAAACAACAGCCCTGGGCAGCCCCAGCATTTT.

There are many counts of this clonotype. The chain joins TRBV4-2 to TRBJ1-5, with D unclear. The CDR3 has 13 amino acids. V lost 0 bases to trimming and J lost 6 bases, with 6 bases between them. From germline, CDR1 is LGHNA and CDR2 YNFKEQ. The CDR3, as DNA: TGTGCCAGCAGCCAAGAGAGGCCTCAGCCCCAGCATTTT. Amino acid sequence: CASSQERPQPQHF.

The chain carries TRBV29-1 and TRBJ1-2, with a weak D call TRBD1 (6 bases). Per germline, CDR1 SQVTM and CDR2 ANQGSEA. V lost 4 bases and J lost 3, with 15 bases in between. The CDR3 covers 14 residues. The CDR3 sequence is CSVGRDNWDYGYTF. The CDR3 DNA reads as TGCAGCGTTGGCCGGGACAATTGGGACTATGGCTACACCTTC.

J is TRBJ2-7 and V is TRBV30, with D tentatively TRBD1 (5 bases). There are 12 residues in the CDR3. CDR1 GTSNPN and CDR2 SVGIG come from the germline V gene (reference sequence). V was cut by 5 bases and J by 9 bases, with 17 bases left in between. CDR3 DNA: TGTGCCTGGTCTACCCCTATTCAGGGGCAGTACTTC. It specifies CAWSTPIQGQYF.

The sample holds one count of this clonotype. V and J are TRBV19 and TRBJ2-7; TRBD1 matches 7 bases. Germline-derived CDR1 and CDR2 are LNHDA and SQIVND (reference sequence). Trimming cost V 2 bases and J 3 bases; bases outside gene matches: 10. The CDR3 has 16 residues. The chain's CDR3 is CASSIPGTVGLYEQYF. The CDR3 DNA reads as TGTGCCAGTAGTATACCCGGGACAGTGGGCCTCTACGAGCAGTACTTC.